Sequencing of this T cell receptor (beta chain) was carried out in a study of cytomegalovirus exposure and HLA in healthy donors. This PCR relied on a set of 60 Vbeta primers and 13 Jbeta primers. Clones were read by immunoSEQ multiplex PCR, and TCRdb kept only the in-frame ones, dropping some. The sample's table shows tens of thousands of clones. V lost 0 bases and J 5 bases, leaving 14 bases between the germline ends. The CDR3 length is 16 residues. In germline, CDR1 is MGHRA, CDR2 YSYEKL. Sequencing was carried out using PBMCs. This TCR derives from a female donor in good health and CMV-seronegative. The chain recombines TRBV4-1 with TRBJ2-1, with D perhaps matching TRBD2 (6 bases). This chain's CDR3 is CASSQETRGNDNEQFF. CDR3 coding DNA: TGCGCCAGCAGCCAAGAGACTAGAGGGAACGACAATGAGCAGTTCTTC.